The subject of this entry is one T cell receptor beta chain. This sample was included in a study of CD8 T cells in Susac syndrome. With random hexamers, about 0.5 to 1 ug RNA was reverse transcribed. TCRdb reanalysed the immunoSEQ multiplex PCR reads using MiXCR and keeps one entry per CDR3 protein. There are roughly 150,000 distinct CDR3 sequences in the sample; more than 85% occur only once, and approximately 0.18% lies in the top ten. V lost 6 bases and J lost 4; bases outside the gene matches: 4. CDR3 length: 13 amino acids. Germline loops: CDR1 SQVTM, CDR2 ANQGSEA. TCR beta sequences were obtained from blood CD8+ and CD4+ T cells.

This TCR derives from a human donor with Susac syndrome. Sequenced sample: CD8+ T cells from PBMCs. The rearrangement uses TRBV29-1 and TRBJ2-3; 10 bases fit TRBD2. The CDR3 DNA reads as TGCAGCGTCCCTAGCGGGAGAGCAGATACGCAGTATTTT. This translates into CSVPSGRADTQYF.